Below, 28 T cell receptor beta chains from the same sample are listed, as sequenced in a study of shared clonotypes between healthy human individuals. Generated by immunoSEQ multiplex PCR, the TCRdb table keeps only in-frame clones and is missing some. Here the sample spans roughly 1.4 million clones, about 98.5% being singletons. Sequencing was carried out using naive CD4+ T cells sorted from blood. Subset specified: CD45RA+ positively selected. These receptor sequences come from a man under 40 in good health.

V usage is TRBV14 and J usage is TRBJ2-1; weak D call: TRBD1 (5 bases). CDR3 length: 15 residues. Germline V gives CDR1 SGHDN, CDR2 FVKESK. The V and J ends lost 1 base and 6 bases respectively, with 13 bases between them. CDR3 bases: TGTGCCAGCAGCCAAGCCAGGGAAGATGGCAATGAGCAGTTCTTC. Protein: CASSQAREDGNEQFF.

A remark on this clone: Other DNA sequences from this sample encode an identical CDR3 as well. The chain has TRBV9 and TRBJ1-1, with no clear D. CDR3 length: 14 residues. V was pared by 4 bases and J by 4 bases, with 14 bases between. CDR1 is SGDLS, CDR2 YYNGEE, per germline. The CDR3 reads CASSPRTGGTEAFF. The CDR3 coding sequence is TGTGCCAGCAGCCCACGGACGGGTGGCACTGAAGCTTTCTTT.

The chain couples TRBV19 to TRBJ2-3; D not resolved. The V gene lost 3 bases and the J gene lost 4 bases, with 17 bases spanning the gap. The CDR3 is made up of 16 amino acids. Germline V CDR1 and CDR2: LNHDA, SQIVND (reference sequence). CDR3 sequence: CASSIQATLTADTQYF. The DNA of the CDR3 is TGTGCCAGTAGTATCCAAGCGACACTCACGGCAGATACGCAGTATTTT. The full variable domain, with the rest looked up from reference TRBV19 and TRBJ2-3, is DGGITQSPKYLFRKEGQNVTLSCEQNLNHDAMYWYRQDPGQGLRLIYYSQIVNDFQKGDIAEGYSVSREKKESFPLTVTSAQKNPTAFYLCASSIQATLTADTQYFGPGTRLTVL.

The chain carries TRBV5-4 and TRBJ2-7; 8 bases match TRBD1. The CDR3 has 15 residues. With V trimmed by 4 bases and J by 2 bases, 8 bases remained unmatched. Germline values: CDR1 SGHNT, CDR2 YYREEE (reference sequence). The CDR3 loop reads CASSPSAGGTYEQYF. CDR3 DNA sequence: TGTGCCAGCAGCCCATCCGCAGGGGGCACCTACGAGCAGTACTTC.

The J gene is TRBJ2-7, the V gene TRBV5-1; TRBD2 matches at 7 bases. The CDR3 is 13 residues long. V lost 4 bases, J lost 3 bases, and 4 bases stayed unmatched. Germline-derived CDR1 and CDR2 are SGHRS and YFSETQ. CDR3 amino acids: CASSRDYNYEQYF. For the CDR3, the DNA is TGCGCCAGCAGCCGGGACTACAACTACGAGCAGTACTTC. The whole variable domain, filled in from reference TRBV5-1 and TRBJ2-7, reads KAGVTQTPRYLIKTRGQQVTLSCSPISGHRSVSWYQQTPGQGLQFLFEYFSETQRNKGNFPGRFSGRQFSNSRSEMNVSTLELGDSALYLCASSRDYNYEQYFGPGTRLTVT.

The rearrangement joins TRBV10-3 to TRBJ1-2; 9 bases align to TRBD1. The CDR3 is made up of 13 amino acids. The V segment lost 6 bases and the J segment 6 bases; nucleotides outside the gene matches: 5. CDR1 and CDR2 (germline): ENHRY, SYGVKD. CDR3 residues: CAIRTDRGDGYTF. CDR3 DNA: TGTGCCATCAGGACGGACAGGGGAGATGGCTACACCTTC.

The chain links TRBV19 to TRBJ2-7; TRBD2 might be the D (5 bases). Trimming pared 4 bases from V and 7 bases from J, leaving 20 bases between. The CDR3 totals 15 residues. Germline loops: CDR1 LNHDA, CDR2 SQIVND (reference sequence). DNA of the CDR3: TGTGCCAGTAGTACCATCCCCATACTAGTCACGGAGCAGTACTTC. Encoded protein: CASSTIPILVTEQYF. The full variable domain, with the rest looked up from reference TRBV19 and TRBJ2-7, is DGGITQSPKYLFRKEGQNVTLSCEQNLNHDAMYWYRQDPGQGLRLIYYSQIVNDFQKGDIAEGYSVSREKKESFPLTVTSAQKNPTAFYLCASSTIPILVTEQYFGPGTRLTVT.

The V call is TRBV18, the J call TRBJ2-1, with a tentative D call TRBD1 (5 bases). CDR1 is KGHSH, CDR2 LQKENI, per germline. The CDR3 covers 16 residues. Trimming shortened V by 5 bases and J by 5 bases, and 19 bases separated the two germline ends. The CDR3 DNA reads TGTGCCAGCTCATGGGCACCTTTAGGGGCAAACAATGAGCAGTTCTTC. Protein sequence: CASSWAPLGANNEQFF.

Details on this clone: The sample has other DNA sequences that encode this CDR3 too. The chain is built from TRBV18 and TRBJ1-5; D is unclear. V lost 3 bases and J lost 2, with 5 bases in between. Per germline, CDR1 KGHSH and CDR2 LQKENI. The CDR3 has 13 amino acids. CDR3 DNA sequence: TGTGCCAGCTCACCGGAGGGCAATCAGCCCCAGCATTTT. It specifies CASSPEGNQPQHF. Looking up the rest from reference TRBV18 and TRBJ1-5 gives the full variable domain: NAGVMQNPRHLVRRRGQEARLRCSPMKGHSHVYWYRQLPEEGLKFMVYLQKENIIDESGMPKERFSAEFPKEGPSILRIQQVVRGDSAAYFCASSPEGNQPQHFGDGTRLSIL.

The CDR3 nucleotides read TGTGCCAGTAGCTCCCCCAGCCTAGCGGGAGTGTTGAATGAGCAGTTCTTC. Residues: CASSSPSLAGVLNEQFF. V and J are TRBV19 and TRBJ2-1; TRBD2 matches 10 bases. V trimming: 6 bases; J trimming: 7 bases; junction bases outside the gene matches: 15. CDR1 is LNHDA, CDR2 SQIVND, per germline (reference sequence). This CDR3 contains 17 residues.

The chain has TRBV28 and TRBJ1-4; TRBD1 agrees at 7 bases. V was clipped by 4 bases and J by 14 bases; unmatched bases: 7. There are 12 residues in the CDR3. The germline gives CDR1 MDHEN, CDR2 SYDVKM. CDR3 sequence: CASSSDRAGLFF. The CDR3 coding sequence is TGTGCCAGCAGTTCAGACAGGGCTGGTCTGTTTTTT.

This sequence joins TRBV11-3 and TRBJ2-7; TRBD2 matches at 14 bases. The germline gives CDR1 SGHNT, CDR2 YENEEA. The CDR3 loop spans 17 amino acids. Germline trimming cut 1 base from V and 6 bases from J; bases unmatched to any gene: 8. The CDR3 spells CASSLGGTSGSNGEQYF. The CDR3, as DNA: TGTGCCAGCAGCTTAGGGGGGACTAGCGGGAGTAACGGCGAGCAGTACTTC. The whole variable domain, filled in from reference TRBV11-3 and TRBJ2-7, reads EAGVVQSPRYKIIEKKQPVAFWCNPISGHNTLYWYLQNLGQGPELLIRYENEEAVDDSQLPKDRFSAERLKGVDSTLKIQPAELGDSAVYLCASSLGGTSGSNGEQYFGPGTRLTVT.

The chain couples TRBV5-8 to TRBJ2-1, with 9 bases fitting TRBD2. CDR1 is SGHTS and CDR2 is YDEGEE in the germline V gene. V gave up 5 bases and J gave up 2 bases; unmatched junction bases: 8. The CDR3 runs 16 residues. This CDR3 is CASRRRGGLAYNEQFF. As DNA, the CDR3 is TGTGCCAGCAGACGGCGGGGGGGGCTAGCCTACAATGAGCAGTTCTTC.

This rearrangement joins TRBV2 to TRBJ1-1; perhaps TRBD1 as D (6 bases). Germline values: CDR1 SNHLY, CDR2 FYNNEI. The V end was cut by 6 bases, the J end by 0 bases, with 17 bases between. CDR3 size: 16 residues. The CDR3 DNA is TGTGCCAGCAGCCAAACAGGGTCTTCTATGAACACTGAAGCTTTCTTT. As protein: CASSQTGSSMNTEAFF.

The chain carries TRBV6-5 and TRBJ2-2; D gene uncertain. V lost 0 bases to trimming and J lost 4 bases, with 12 bases between them. CDR3 length: 16 residues. Germline assignment: CDR1 MNHEY and CDR2 SVGAGI. The CDR3 DNA is TGTGCCAGCAGTTACTCGATGGCAGGCACCACCGGGGAGCTGTTTTTT. The encoded protein is CASSYSMAGTTGELFF.

The V gene is TRBV28, the J gene TRBJ2-1; D unresolved. V lost 5 bases and J 6 bases, leaving 5 bases between the germline ends. The CDR3 runs to 11 residues. Germline V gene lookup returns CDR1 MDHEN and CDR2 SYDVKM. The CDR3 here is CASSEPNEQFF. The CDR3 DNA is TGTGCCAGCAGTGAACCCAATGAGCAGTTCTTC.

The V call is TRBV7-9, the J call TRBJ1-4, with 7 bases identical to TRBD1. V dropped 5 bases and J dropped 4; count of bases not matched to a gene: 7. This CDR3 has 15 amino acids. CDR1 is SEHNR, CDR2 FQNEAQ, per germline (reference sequence). The CDR3 here is CASSPGQEFNEKLFF. CDR3 nucleotide sequence: TGTGCCAGCAGCCCAGGACAGGAGTTTAATGAAAAACTGTTTTTT.

This clone has just one count. The V call is TRBV7-3, the J call TRBJ2-5; no firm D call. CDR3 length: 16 amino acids. The germline CDR1 and CDR2 sequences are SGHTA and FQGTGA. Trimming removed 0 bases at V and 5 bases at J, with 16 bases between. The CDR3 loop reads CASSLTGGGGAETQYF. The CDR3 region has the DNA TGTGCCAGCAGCTTAACCGGCGGTGGCGGAGCGGAGACCCAGTACTTC.

As concerns this clone: The sample holds other DNA sequences that translate to the same CDR3. The chain combines TRBV5-1 with TRBJ2-2; D may be TRBD1 (5 bases). Per germline, CDR1 SGHRS and CDR2 YFSETQ. Trimming pared 2 bases from V and 1 base from J, leaving 9 bases between. This CDR3 has 15 amino acids. The CDR3 here is CASSLGQGNTGELFF. The DNA of the CDR3 is TGCGCCAGCAGCTTAGGGCAGGGGAACACCGGGGAGCTGTTTTTT.

Here the CDR3 DNA reads TGTGCCAGTAGTATCCGGGGTCCTCGCAATGAGCAGTTCTTC. This translates into CASSIRGPRNEQFF. V gene TRBV19 combines with J gene TRBJ2-1, with D tentatively TRBD2 (5 bases). The CDR3 loop spans 14 amino acids. Trimming removed 3 bases from V and 6 bases from J, with 12 bases in between. Germline CDR1 and CDR2: LNHDA and SQIVND (reference sequence).

This rearrangement joins TRBV5-4 to TRBJ2-6; D uncertain. V lost 0 bases to trimming and J lost 0 bases, with 4 bases between them. The CDR3 consists of 15 residues. CDR1 and CDR2 (germline): SGHNT, YYREEE (reference sequence). DNA of the CDR3: TGTGCCAGCAGCTTGGTAGTCTCTGGGGCCAACGTCCTGACTTTC. Translating it yields CASSLVVSGANVLTF.

This chain connects TRBV9 to TRBJ2-3; tentative D call: TRBD1 (6 bases). Germline V CDR1 and CDR2: SGDLS, YYNGEE. The CDR3 has 17 amino acids. Deletions cut 3 bases from V and 0 bases from J, with 17 bases between. This CDR3 reads CASSALTGETSTDTQYF. CDR3 coding DNA: TGTGCCAGCAGCGCTCTGACAGGAGAAACTAGCACAGATACGCAGTATTTT. The full variable domain, with the rest looked up from reference TRBV9 and TRBJ2-3, is DSGVTQTPKHLITATGQRVTLRCSPRSGDLSVYWYQQSLDQGLQFLIQYYNGEERAKGNILERFSAQQFPDLHSELNLSSLELGDSALYFCASSALTGETSTDTQYFGPGTRLTVL.

The rearrangement uses TRBV9 and TRBJ2-1, with TRBD2 matching 11 bases. Germline V lookup: CDR1 SGDLS, CDR2 YYNGEE. CDR3 length: 17 residues. V gave up 0 bases and J gave up 8 bases; unmatched junction bases: 10. DNA of the CDR3: TGTGCCAGCAGCGTAGCTCCCCCACTAGCGGGAGTAGATGAGCAGTTCTTC. It encodes CASSVAPPLAGVDEQFF.

The sample holds one count of this clone. The chain combines TRBV29-1 with TRBJ1-2; D is unclear. There are 11 residues in the CDR3. In germline, CDR1 is SQVTM, CDR2 ANQGSEA. V lost 7 bases to trimming and J lost 8 bases, with 14 bases between them. CDR3 coding DNA: TGCAGCGCTGACCCCCTTTCGGGCTACACCTTC. Translated, it gives CSADPLSGYTF.

The V call is TRBV5-1, the J call TRBJ2-1, with D unclear. Germline V gene sequence: CDR1 SGHRS, CDR2 YFSETQ. The CDR3 loop spans 15 amino acids. The ends were cut back, 0 bases at V and 0 bases at J, with 7 bases in the middle. CDR3 in DNA: TGCGCCAGCAGCTTGGCCATTGGCTCCTACAATGAGCAGTTCTTC. This sequence encodes CASSLAIGSYNEQFF.

Concerning this clone itself: The identical CDR3 is also encoded by other nucleotide sequences in the sample. The chain has TRBV7-8 and TRBJ2-7; 7 bases fit TRBD2. The trim removed 5 bases at V and 2 bases at J, leaving 3 bases unmatched. Germline V gives CDR1 SGHVS, CDR2 FQNEAQ. The CDR3 has 13 residues. CDR3 sequence reads: CASSRGLAYEQYF. As DNA, the CDR3 is TGTGCCAGCAGCCGTGGACTAGCCTACGAGCAGTACTTC.

This chain connects TRBV9 to TRBJ2-1; 10 bases agree with TRBD2. CDR3 length: 15 amino acids. CDR1 is SGDLS, CDR2 YYNGEE, per germline. V lost 0 bases and J lost 7; bases outside the gene matches: 4. CDR3 sequence: CASSVGGSGRNEQFF. CDR3 DNA: TGTGCCAGCAGCGTAGGTGGTAGCGGGAGGAATGAGCAGTTCTTC.

The gene calls are TRBV6-1 and TRBJ2-5; D may be TRBD1 (5 bases). V was cut by 10 bases and J by 2 bases, with 17 bases left in between. This CDR3 contains 14 residues. Germline loops: CDR1 MNHNS, CDR2 SASEGT. The CDR3 DNA reads as TGTGCCACCACAGAAGGGGCAGCACAAGAGACCCAGTACTTC. This codes for CATTEGAAQETQYF.